The clone carrying this T cell receptor (beta chain) occurred a few times. TCRdb passed the 5' RACE reads through MiXCR, listing each CDR3 protein once. The data contain 100,000 to 120,000 distinct CDR3 sequences, roughly a sixth of them singletons. The sample comes from a study of T-cell memory formation after mild COVID-19. The CDR3 spans 13 residues. V was shortened by 3 bases and J by 6 bases, with 10 bases between the two germline ends. From germline, CDR1 is SGDLS and CDR2 YYNGEE. This clonotype was sampled from a man aged 18-30 years who had mild COVID-19 (a few samples of this study predate the infection). Cell type and time point are not known. The chain carries TRBV9 and TRBJ2-4; a possible D gene is TRBD2 (5 bases). Sequences were obtained from PBMCs or a T cell subset sorted from them (not recorded which). The CDR3 protein is CASSASAGNIQYF. CDR3 bases: TGTGCCAGCAGCGCATCGGCGGGAAACATTCAGTACTTC.